The table lists the clone carrying this TCR beta chain with a count of one. The data derive from a study of blood T cell repertoires in COVID-19. About the research overall: Acute-phase and convalescent COVID-19 samples originated in the United States, Italy and Spain. Sources were T cells, B-cell-depleted T cells, or PBMCs; the material itself was cDNA or gDNA.

The trim removed 5 bases at V and 15 bases at J, leaving 11 bases unmatched. The V gene's germline CDR1 is SGHTA and CDR2 FQGTGA. This CDR3 region has 13 residues. In the source study's methods: Researchers report that nucleated cell counts were estimated from reference gene primer amplification. Assay: immunoSEQ multiplex PCR; the TCRdb copy retains only in-frame clones and omits some. V, J and clone size derive from that table, while D and trimming were established from the DNA sequence. This sample has about 70,000 clones, with 88% found just once. Sequencing input: peripheral blood. The chain uses TRBV7-3 and TRBJ2-4; 9 nucleotides line up with TRBD1. This TCR derives from a human donor in a cohort sampled during active COVID-19. Here the CDR3 reads CASSPDGQGMRYF. CDR3 DNA sequence: TGTGCCAGCAGCCCCGACGGACAGGGGATGCGGTACTTC.